This T cell receptor beta chain is from a study of blood T cell repertoires in COVID-19. Generated by immunoSEQ multiplex PCR, the TCRdb table keeps only in-frame clones and is missing some. The sample includes some 190,000 clones, around four fifths of them seen just once. From germline, CDR1 is KGHSH and CDR2 LQKENI. Trimming removed 2 bases at V and 2 bases at J, with 13 bases between. The CDR3 sequence is 15 residues long. The chain employs TRBV18 and TRBJ2-7, with a weak D call TRBD2 (6 bases). The sequence was obtained from a woman in her 70s with active or convalescent COVID-19. Sequenced sample: peripheral blood. CDR3 nucleotides: TGTGCCAGCTCACCATTGGGGGGTTCCCCCTACGAGCAGTACTTC. It translates to CASSPLGGSPYEQYF. The whole variable domain, remainder taken from reference TRBV18 and TRBJ2-7, is NAGVMQNPRHLVRRRGQEARLRCSPMKGHSHVYWYRQLPEEGLKFMVYLQKENIIDESGMPKERFSAEFPKEGPSILRIQQVVRGDSAAYFCASSPLGGSPYEQYFGPGTRLTVT.